The 32 T cell receptor beta chains below were found in one sample sequenced in a study of CD8 T cells in ankylosing spondylitis. From the 5' RACE reads, TCRdb called clonotypes with MiXCR, one entry per CDR3 protein. The data show 130,000 to 150,000 distinct CDR3 sequences, with 7% to 10% seen just once and 7.3% held by the top ten. Sample: synovial fluid, either unsorted or a sorted T cell fraction (not recorded which). Every receptor here comes from a male donor with ankylosing spondylitis.

This clonotype was picked up many times. This chain uses TRBV5-1 with TRBJ2-5, with 10 positions matching TRBD1. The germline V gene encodes CDR1 SGHRS and CDR2 YFSETQ. This CDR3 spans 16 amino acids. The ends lost 2 bases at V and 5 bases at J; junction bases unmatched: 9. CDR3: CASSFDVTGGAETQYF. For the CDR3, the DNA is TGCGCCAGCAGCTTTGACGTGACAGGGGGCGCGGAGACCCAGTACTTC.

V is TRBV2 and J is TRBJ2-2; D is unresolved. Trimming took 2 bases from V and 8 from J, leaving 3 bases between them. The CDR3 has 11 residues. Germline loops: CDR1 SNHLY, CDR2 FYNNEI. The CDR3 loop reads CASSELGELFF. For the CDR3, the DNA is TGTGCCAGCAGTGAACTGGGGGAGCTGTTTTTT.

V is TRBV6-1 and J is TRBJ2-5, with D maybe TRBD2 (5 bases). The germline V gene encodes CDR1 MNHNS and CDR2 SASEGT. Trimming stripped 6 bases from V and 0 bases from J, with 8 bases between. The CDR3 extends over 13 amino acids. The CDR3 protein is CASSQDYQETQYF. CDR3 coding DNA: TGTGCCAGCAGCCAGGACTACCAAGAGACCCAGTACTTC.

This clonotype was counted between two and nine times. This chain joins TRBV20-1 and TRBJ1-6; a possible D gene is TRBD1 (6 bases). CDR3 length: 12 residues. Germline values: CDR1 DFQATT, CDR2 SNEGSKA (reference sequence). V lost 5 bases and J lost 7, with 9 bases in between. The CDR3 sequence: CSAHTGNSPLHF. The DNA for the CDR3 is TGCAGTGCTCACACAGGGAATTCACCCCTCCACTTT.

This clonotype was recorded many times. The chain links TRBV7-9 to TRBJ1-6, with D uncertain. The CDR3 runs 14 residues. The germline V gene has CDR1 SEHNR and CDR2 FQNEAQ (reference sequence). Trimming took off 6 bases at V and 6 bases at J, with 12 bases between the two ends. The CDR3 protein is CASSLRKPNSPLHF. The CDR3 bases are TGTGCCAGCAGTCTTCGGAAACCTAATTCACCCCTCCACTTT.

The rearrangement links TRBV29-1 to TRBJ2-1, with D perhaps matching TRBD1 or TRBD2 (5 bases each). CDR1 SQVTM and CDR2 ANQGSEA come from the germline V gene. With 4 bases removed from V and 0 bases from J, the gap between germline ends came to 25 bases. The CDR3 is 19 amino acids. The CDR3 region has the DNA TGCAGCGTTGCCAGATCGGGGCAGGCTTTTGCTAGCTCCTACAATGAGCAGTTCTTC. Translation: CSVARSGQAFASSYNEQFF.

This clonotype was observed many times. The gene calls are TRBV5-4 and TRBJ2-5; TRBD2 might be the D (6 bases). The CDR3 contains 16 residues. CDR1 SGHNT and CDR2 YYREEE come from the germline V gene (reference sequence). The V end was cut by 1 base, the J end by 5 bases, with 18 bases between. The CDR3 DNA is TGTGCCAGCAGCTTGTATGCTAGCGATCAGCAGGAGACCCAGTACTTC. Translated, it gives CASSLYASDQQETQYF. The complete variable domain, with remaining parts taken from reference TRBV5-4 and TRBJ2-5, reads ETGVTQSPTHLIKTRGQQVTLRCSSQSGHNTVSWYQQALGQGPQFIFQYYREEENGRGNFPPRFSGLQFPNYSSELNVNALELDDSALYLCASSLYASDQQETQYFGPGTRLLVL.

The genes are TRBV7-2 and TRBJ2-7, with 7 bases that match TRBD1. This CDR3 contains 16 residues. The germline V gene encodes CDR1 SGHTA and CDR2 FQGNSA. V lost 1 base to trimming and J lost 3 bases; unmatched junction nucleotides: 9. The CDR3 DNA sequence: TGTGCCAGCAGCTTAGTCCCAGGGGGATTTGACTACGAGCAGTACTTC. This codes for CASSLVPGGFDYEQYF.

This clonotype has a handful of counts. The chain uses TRBV29-1 and TRBJ2-7; D remains unclear. V lost 4 bases, J lost 0 bases, and 4 bases lay in between. This CDR3 is built from 11 residues. Germline CDR1 is SQVTM and CDR2 is ANQGSEA. The CDR3 region is CSVGVSYEQYF. CDR3 DNA sequence: TGCAGCGTTGGGGTCTCCTACGAGCAGTACTTC.

The table lists this clonotype with a few counts. Written as DNA, the CDR3 is TGTGCCAGCAGCTTCGACAGGGGGCTATACGAGCAGTACTTC. Its translation is CASSFDRGLYEQYF. The chain recombines TRBV11-2 with TRBJ2-7, with 10 bases identical to TRBD1. The germline V gene has CDR1 SGHAT and CDR2 FQNNGV. This CDR3 has 14 residues. V was clipped by 3 bases and J by 4 bases; unmatched bases: 3.

The chain joins TRBV15 to TRBJ2-5, with D perhaps matching TRBD1 or TRBD2 (6 bases each). Trimming stripped 0 bases from V and 9 bases from J, with 20 bases between. Germline V gives CDR1 LNHNV, CDR2 YYDKDF (reference sequence). The CDR3 loop spans 16 amino acids. In DNA, the CDR3 is TGTGCCACCAGCAGAGATATCCTAGAGGATAGGGGGGCCCAGTACTTC. Encoded protein: CATSRDILEDRGAQYF. The full variable domain, rest sourced from reference TRBV15 and TRBJ2-5, is DAMVIQNPRYQVTQFGKPVTLSCSQTLNHNVMYWYQQKSSQAPKLLFHYYDKDFNNEADTPDNFQSRRPNTSFCFLDIRSPGLGDTAMYLCATSRDILEDRGAQYFGPGTRLLVL.

This rearrangement joins TRBV10-3 to TRBJ2-7, with TRBD1 matching 8 bases. The length of the CDR3 is 14 residues. J lost 4 bases, V lost 0 bases, and 2 bases had no gene match. From germline, CDR1 is ENHRY and CDR2 SYGVKD. CDR3 in DNA: TGTGCCATCAGTGAGTCGGACAGGGTTTACGAGCAGTACTTC. This encodes CAISESDRVYEQYF.

This clonotype was picked up a small number of times. The chain carries TRBV9 and TRBJ1-6; no clear D. The CDR3 has 14 residues. Trimming cost V 3 bases and J 10 bases, with 14 bases left between them. Germline-derived CDR1 and CDR2 are SGDLS and YYNGEE. The DNA of the CDR3 is TGTGCCAGCAGCGCCTTCGGACCTAGGTCACCCCTCCACTTT. Translating it yields CASSAFGPRSPLHF.

This clonotype was counted a few times. J is TRBJ1-1 and V is TRBV7-3; D gene uncertain. The length of the CDR3 is 13 residues. The V and J ends lost 8 bases and 1 base respectively, with 11 bases between them. Germline V CDR1 and CDR2: SGHTA, FQGTGA. The CDR3 DNA reads TGTGCCAGCGGACCCGACGGGAACACTGAAGCTTTCTTT. The encoded protein is CASGPDGNTEAFF.

The gene calls are TRBV6-2 or TRBV6-3 and TRBJ1-5; D is unclear. The germline V gene has CDR1 MNHEY and CDR2 SVGEGT. Trimming stripped 2 bases from V and 3 bases from J, with 8 bases between. There are 14 residues in the CDR3. CDR3 DNA: TGTGCCAGCAGTTACAGGGCCCTCAATCAGCCCCAGCATTTT. Encoded protein: CASSYRALNQPQHF.

This clonotype was seen many times. The chain recombines TRBV5-6 with TRBJ2-1; 10 nucleotides match TRBD2. The germline gives CDR1 SGHDT, CDR2 YYEEEE. Trimming removed 7 bases from V and 5 bases from J; junction bases left unmatched: 3. The CDR3 covers 13 residues. The CDR3 DNA is TGTGCCAGCCTAGCGGGGGCTAACAATGAGCAGTTCTTC. Its protein is CASLAGANNEQFF. The full variable domain, rest sourced from reference TRBV5-6 and TRBJ2-1, is DAGVTQSPTHLIKTRGQQVTLRCSPKSGHDTVSWYQQALGQGPQFIFQYYEEEERQRGNFPDRFSGHQFPNYSSELNVNALLLGDSALYLCASLAGANNEQFFGPGTRLTVL.

In its sample, this clonotype ranks as medium-sized (0.01 to 0.1%). This chain uses TRBV12-3 or TRBV12-4 with TRBJ2-3; D assignment may be TRBD1 or TRBD2 (5 bases each). Trimming left V 5 bases short and J 5 bases short, with 11 bases between. The CDR3 has 13 amino acids. CDR3 loop: CASSQGDGDTQYF. CDR3 DNA: TGTGCCAGCAGTCAAGGGGACGGAGATACGCAGTATTTT.

The V call is TRBV20-1, the J call TRBJ1-5, with 9 bases fitting TRBD1. CDR1 is DFQATT, CDR2 SNEGSKA, per germline (reference sequence). J gave up 3 bases and V 1 base, and 7 bases lay outside the gene matches. The CDR3 is made up of 16 amino acids. CDR3 bases: TGCAGTGCTAGAGGGTCTACAGGGGGCTACAATCAGCCCCAGCATTTT. It translates to CSARGSTGGYNQPQHF.

The chain recombines TRBV14 with TRBJ2-7; D is possibly TRBD1 or TRBD2 (5 bases each). Germline lookup yields CDR1 SGHDN and CDR2 FVKESK. V lost 2 bases and J 4 bases, leaving 18 bases between the germline ends. The CDR3 totals 16 residues. The DNA for the CDR3 is TGTGCCAGCAGCCAAACTCCATCGGGGCGCCTTTACGAGCAGTACTTC. Residues: CASSQTPSGRLYEQYF.

This rearrangement joins TRBV5-1 to TRBJ2-2; D possibly corresponds to TRBD2 (6 bases). The length of the CDR3 is 14 residues. Germline-derived CDR1 and CDR2 are SGHRS and YFSETQ. V lost 2 bases to trimming and J lost 5 bases, with 10 bases between them. The CDR3 spells CASSLWEATGELFF. In DNA form, the CDR3 reads TGCGCCAGCAGCTTATGGGAGGCGACCGGGGAGCTGTTTTTT.

This clonotype occurred many times. The chain has TRBV20-1 and TRBJ1-1; TRBD1 matches 8 bases. J lost 3 bases, V lost 1 base, and 7 bases had no gene match. Per germline, CDR1 DFQATT and CDR2 SNEGSKA (reference sequence). The CDR3 runs to 15 residues. Written as DNA, the CDR3 is TGCAGTGCTAGAGGCCGGCTGGGACAGGACACTGAAGCTTTCTTT. Translating gives CSARGRLGQDTEAFF.

This chain links TRBV12-2 with TRBJ1-5. TRBV12-2 is classified as a pseudogene. This CDR3 contains 18 residues. CDR3 residues: CASRLAFSPRRGNQPQHF. The DNA for the CDR3 is TGTGCAAGTCGCTTAGCATTTAGTCCCAGGAGGGGCAATCAGCCCCAGCATTTT.

This clonotype showed up many times. The rearrangement uses TRBV2 and TRBJ2-1; no clear D gene. This CDR3 contains 12 residues. The germline V and J ends were trimmed by 7 bases and 6 bases, with 10 bases remaining between them. From germline, CDR1 is SNHLY and CDR2 FYNNEI. The CDR3 DNA sequence: TGTGCCAGCAACGAAGCCCTCAATGAGCAGTTCTTC. Translation gives CASNEALNEQFF. The full variable domain, with the rest looked up from reference TRBV2 and TRBJ2-1, is EPEVTQTPSHQVTQMGQEVILRCVPISNHLYFYWYRQILGQKVEFLVSFYNNEISEKSEIFDDQFSVERPDGSNFTLKIRSTKLEDSAMYFCASNEALNEQFFGPGTRLTVL.

The rearrangement uses TRBV28 and TRBJ1-3; D is perhaps TRBD1 (5 bases). Germline lookup yields CDR1 MDHEN and CDR2 SYDVKM. With 6 bases removed from V and 4 bases from J, the gap between germline ends came to 19 bases. The CDR3 is 16 residues long. The CDR3 bases are TGTGCCAGCAGACCTCCTGGGGACGGGATAGGAAACACCATATATTTT. It yields the protein CASRPPGDGIGNTIYF.

This clonotype was detected only a few times. The chain uses TRBV5-1 and TRBJ2-7; no clear D gene. The CDR3 is 14 residues long. V was shortened by 2 bases and J by 3 bases, with 12 bases between the two germline ends. Germline V gene data show CDR1 as SGHRS and CDR2 as YFSETQ. CDR3 DNA: TGCGCCAGCAGCTTCGGTGCCAACCGCTACGAGCAGTACTTC. The encoded protein is CASSFGANRYEQYF.

This clonotype has a count of ten or more. The chain has TRBV29-1 and TRBJ1-1; D is unclear. The germline V gene has CDR1 SQVTM and CDR2 ANQGSEA. The CDR3 is made up of 11 amino acids. V lost 2 bases to trimming and J lost 4 bases, with 5 bases between them. This CDR3 is CSVEQFTEAFF. The CDR3 DNA is TGCAGCGTTGAACAGTTCACTGAAGCTTTCTTT.

This clonotype has at least ten counts. The chain links TRBV29-1 to TRBJ2-2, with D unresolved. This CDR3 has 12 residues. The germline V gene encodes CDR1 SQVTM and CDR2 ANQGSEA. V was cut by 6 bases and J by 1 base, with 6 bases left in between. CDR3 sequence reads: CSVHQNTGELFF. The CDR3 nucleotides are TGCAGCGTCCATCAGAACACCGGGGAGCTGTTTTTT.

This clonotype was seen only a few times. CDR3 sequence reads: CSASSGIGYTF. CDR3 sequence (DNA): TGCAGTGCTAGTTCGGGAATTGGCTACACCTTC. The V gene is TRBV20-1, the J gene TRBJ1-2; D is undetermined. V lost 3 bases and J lost 7, with 9 bases in between. This CDR3 region has 11 residues. Germline values: CDR1 DFQATT, CDR2 SNEGSKA (reference sequence).

This clonotype was counted many times. The chain joins TRBV7-9 to TRBJ1-6; D perhaps matches TRBD1 (6 bases). From germline, CDR1 is SEHNR and CDR2 FQNEAQ (reference sequence). Trimming took 4 bases from V and 6 from J, leaving 13 bases between them. The CDR3 sequence is 15 residues long. Here the CDR3 reads CASSSTTGGNSPLHF. DNA for the CDR3: TGTGCCAGCAGCTCGACGACAGGCGGTAATTCACCCCTCCACTTT.

This clonotype was detected ten times or more. This chain links TRBV4-1 with TRBJ2-2; D is possibly TRBD1 (5 bases). The CDR3 has 16 residues. Trimming took off 4 bases at V and 5 bases at J, with 17 bases between the two ends. The germline V gene has CDR1 MGHRA and CDR2 YSYEKL. CDR3 residues: CASSPGHSRETGELFF. CDR3 bases: TGCGCCAGCAGCCCAGGACATAGCCGCGAAACCGGGGAGCTGTTTTTT.

The table lists this clonotype with many counts. The rearrangement uses TRBV20-1 and TRBJ2-7; 9 positions agree with TRBD2. This CDR3 comprises 14 residues. Unmatched junction bases numbered 6, after V lost 1 base and J lost 5 bases. Germline CDR1 is DFQATT and CDR2 is SNEGSKA (reference sequence). The CDR3 region is CSARAGGRAHEQYF. The DNA of the CDR3 is TGCAGTGCTAGAGCGGGCGGGAGGGCCCACGAGCAGTACTTC.

With respect to this clonotype: It may be a read error: a sequence one base away is much more abundant. This chain joins TRBV13 and TRBJ2-3; the match to TRBD2 covers 8 bases. This CDR3 is built from 15 residues. Germline CDR1 and CDR2: PRHDT and FYEKMQ (reference sequence). This CDR3 reads CAISSGRGSTDTQYF. CDR3 DNA: TGTGCCATCAGCTCCGGGAGGGGTAGCACAGATACGCAGTATTTT.